The 26 T cell receptor beta chains reported below all come from one sample, sequenced in a study of Ad26.COV2.S vaccination and SARS-CoV-2 variants. Some clones are missing from TCRdb's copy, which holds only in-frame ones; the method was immunoSEQ multiplex PCR. The table lists hundreds of thousands of clones, 75% to 90% of them singletons. Treatment given: about 20 received Ad26.COV2.S at low or high dose, single or two shots; roughly five received placebo; per-sample allocation not given. Sampling took place 63 days after the first vaccine or placebo injection. Source: peripheral blood, taken in a trial of Ad26.COV2.S vaccine versus placebo. These TCRs come from a person aged 18-65 years who received the Ad26.COV2.S COVID-19 vaccine or a placebo.

This clone was seen a single time. The junction shows a germline mismatch at one end, possibly a read error. CDR3 region: CASSEMVGNEQFF. The CDR3 bases are TGTGCTAGCAGCGAAATGGTGGGGAATGAGCAGTTCTTC. The rearrangement uses TRBV9 and TRBJ2-1; D not certain. Germline V gene sequence: CDR1 SGDLS, CDR2 YYNGEE. This CDR3 contains 13 residues.

The chain links TRBV7-2 to TRBJ2-1; tentative D call: TRBD1 (6 bases). The CDR3 contains 12 residues. V was shortened by 7 bases and J by 7 bases, with 11 bases between the two germline ends. Germline loops: CDR1 SGHTA, CDR2 FQGNSA. The CDR3 nucleotides read TGTGCCAGCACCCTAGGGGGAAATGAGCAGTTCTTC. Its protein is CASTLGGNEQFF.

The rearrangement links TRBV5-1 to TRBJ2-7, with 8 bases that match TRBD1. Germline CDR1 SGHRS, CDR2 YFSETQ. There are 16 residues in the CDR3. The junction had 10 bases not matched to a gene; V was cut back by 2 bases and J by 3 bases. The DNA of the CDR3 is TGCGCCAGCAGCTTTCGGACCGGACAGGGATACTACGAGCAGTACTTC. Protein: CASSFRTGQGYYEQYF. Variable domain in full (rest from reference TRBV5-1 and TRBJ2-7): KAGVTQTPRYLIKTRGQQVTLSCSPISGHRSVSWYQQTPGQGLQFLFEYFSETQRNKGNFPGRFSGRQFSNSRSEMNVSTLELGDSALYLCASSFRTGQGYYEQYFGPGTRLTVT.

The J gene is TRBJ2-7, the V gene TRBV19, with no clear D. Germline CDR1 LNHDA, CDR2 SQIVND (reference sequence). The V and J ends lost 5 bases and 2 bases respectively, with 13 bases between them. CDR3 length equals 14 residues. The CDR3 reads CASSPTVNAYEQYF. DNA for the CDR3: TGTGCCAGTAGTCCGACTGTGAATGCCTACGAGCAGTACTTC. The complete variable domain, with remaining parts taken from reference TRBV19 and TRBJ2-7, reads DGGITQSPKYLFRKEGQNVTLSCEQNLNHDAMYWYRQDPGQGLRLIYYSQIVNDFQKGDIAEGYSVSREKKESFPLTVTSAQKNPTAFYLCASSPTVNAYEQYFGPGTRLTVT.

The CDR3 sequence is CASSPDRKGSYTF. DNA of the CDR3: TGCGCCAGCAGCCCCGACAGAAAAGGAAGCTACACCTTC. The chain recombines TRBV10-1 with TRBJ1-2, with D possibly matching TRBD1 (5 bases). From germline, CDR1 is WNHNN and CDR2 SYGVQD (reference sequence). This CDR3 has 13 amino acids. The V and J ends lost 6 bases and 9 bases respectively, with 17 bases between them.

This clone was picked up a small number of times. V and J are TRBV5-6 and TRBJ1-6; 7 nucleotides agree with TRBD1. Germline CDR1 SGHDT, CDR2 YYEEEE. This CDR3 has 14 amino acids. The junction had 6 bases not matched to a gene; V was cut back by 4 bases and J by 8 bases. CDR3 DNA sequence: TGTGCCAGCAGCCAGGGGGGTTTGCATTCACCCCTCCACTTT. Translated: CASSQGGLHSPLHF.

The chain couples TRBV5-1 to TRBJ2-3; weak D call: TRBD2 (6 bases). Germline V gives CDR1 SGHRS, CDR2 YFSETQ. Trimming removed 5 bases at V and 0 bases at J, with 13 bases between. The CDR3 totals 15 residues. CDR3: CASSSDGGSTDTQYF. CDR3 sequence (DNA): TGCGCCAGCAGTTCCGACGGGGGAAGCACAGATACGCAGTATTTT. The complete variable domain, with remaining parts taken from reference TRBV5-1 and TRBJ2-3, reads KAGVTQTPRYLIKTRGQQVTLSCSPISGHRSVSWYQQTPGQGLQFLFEYFSETQRNKGNFPGRFSGRQFSNSRSEMNVSTLELGDSALYLCASSSDGGSTDTQYFGPGTRLTVL.

The chain links TRBV21-1 to TRBJ1-2; the table's D call of TRBD1 was not tested on the DNA. TRBV21-1 is recorded as a pseudogene. This CDR3 is built from 16 residues. CDR3 in amino acids: CASSKSRGESMGGYTF. The CDR3 nucleotides read TGTGCCAGCAGCAAAAGTAGGGGCGAGAGTATGGGGGGCTACACCTTC.

This clone appeared a few times. The chain uses TRBV7-6 and TRBJ1-5; D remains ambiguous. The ends were cut back, 4 bases at V and 5 bases at J, with 9 bases in the middle. The length of the CDR3 is 13 residues. Germline V gene lookup returns CDR1 SGHVS and CDR2 FNYEAQ. In DNA form, the CDR3 reads TGTGCCAGCAGCTCTAGACCCGATCAGCCCCAGCATTTT. It yields the protein CASSSRPDQPQHF.

Regarding this clone: The identical CDR3 is also encoded by other nucleotide sequences in the sample. The chain couples TRBV3-1 (or the pseudogene TRBV3-2) to TRBJ2-7; perhaps TRBD2 as D (5 bases). Germline CDR1 and CDR2: LGHDT and YNNKEL (reference sequence). V was cut by 3 bases and J by 6 bases, with 9 bases left in between. The CDR3 runs 12 residues. The CDR3 DNA reads as TGTGCCAGCAGCCATGGTGGAGGCGAGCAGTACTTC. Translating gives CASSHGGGEQYF.

The rearrangement uses TRBV6-2 or TRBV6-3 and TRBJ2-5; 8 positions match TRBD1. Germline CDR1 and CDR2: MNHEY and SVGEGT. J was trimmed by 4 bases and V by 5 bases; bases with no gene match: 6. The CDR3 spans 14 residues. The CDR3 coding sequence is TGTGCCAGCAGTACAGGGGGTGGAAGAGAGACCCAGTACTTC. It encodes CASSTGGGRETQYF.

This clone is medium-sized (0.01 to 0.1%) by share. This chain links TRBV11-3 with TRBJ2-1, with 9 bases that match TRBD2. This CDR3 region has 16 residues. J was trimmed by 0 bases and V by 5 bases; bases with no gene match: 5. In germline, CDR1 is SGHNT, CDR2 YENEEA. The CDR3 region has the DNA TGTGCCAGCAGCGCGCGGGGGGGCCCCTCCTACAATGAGCAGTTCTTC. Amino acid sequence: CASSARGGPSYNEQFF. Supplemented by reference TRBV11-3 and TRBJ2-1, the full variable domain reads EAGVVQSPRYKIIEKKQPVAFWCNPISGHNTLYWYLQNLGQGPELLIRYENEEAVDDSQLPKDRFSAERLKGVDSTLKIQPAELGDSAVYLCASSARGGPSYNEQFFGPGTRLTVL.

This chain links TRBV7-2 with TRBJ2-2; tentatively, D is TRBD2 (6 bases). The CDR3 runs to 13 residues. V lost 2 bases and J lost 10, with 11 bases in between. The V gene's germline CDR1 is SGHTA and CDR2 FQGNSA. Here the CDR3 reads CASSLFGREELFF. The CDR3 DNA follows: TGTGCCAGCAGCTTATTCGGGCGGGAGGAGCTGTTTTTT.

The rearrangement joins TRBV7-2 to TRBJ1-1; D not certain. Trimming shortened V by 4 bases and J by 5 bases, and 11 bases separated the two germline ends. The CDR3 has 13 amino acids. CDR1 is SGHTA, CDR2 FQGNSA, per germline. The CDR3 protein is CASSSDMRTEAFF. CDR3 DNA sequence: TGTGCCAGCAGCTCCGATATGAGAACTGAAGCTTTCTTT. The complete variable domain, with remaining parts taken from reference TRBV7-2 and TRBJ1-1, reads GAGVSQSPSNKVTEKGKDVELRCDPISGHTALYWYRQSLGQGLEFLIYFQGNSAPDKSGLPSDRFSAERTGGSVSTLTIQRTQQEDSAVYLCASSSDMRTEAFFGQGTRLTVV.

The V and J genes are TRBV5-5 and TRBJ2-1, with D perhaps TRBD1 (5 bases). Trimming removed 3 bases from V and 2 bases from J, with 12 bases in between. The CDR3 covers 15 residues. Germline assignment: CDR1 SGHKS and CDR2 YYEKEE (reference sequence). The CDR3 reads CASSSAGNPYNEQFF. The CDR3 nucleotides are TGTGCCAGCAGCTCAGCAGGGAACCCCTACAATGAGCAGTTCTTC.

Concerning this clone: The junction and the germline gene differ at one end; a read error may be behind it. This chain joins TRBV28 and TRBJ2-5; D is undetermined. Germline V gives CDR1 MDHEN, CDR2 SYDVKM. CDR3 length: 11 residues. CDR3 sequence reads: CASRQREAQYF. The CDR3 bases are TGTGCCAGCAGGCAACGAGAGGCCCAGTACTTC.

The chain is built from TRBV4-3 and TRBJ2-1; weak D call: TRBD1 (5 bases). Trimming pared 3 bases from V and 0 bases from J, leaving 18 bases between. The CDR3 is 18 amino acids. Germline-derived CDR1 and CDR2 are LGHNA and YSLEER. The CDR3 region has the DNA TGCGCCAGCAGCCAGGCTCTCGGACATCGTAGCTCCTACAATGAGCAGTTCTTC. Translating it yields CASSQALGHRSSYNEQFF.

The chain links TRBV14 to TRBJ1-2; 8 nucleotides agree with TRBD1. V trimming: 4 bases; J trimming: 8 bases; junction bases outside the gene matches: 12. The CDR3 runs 15 residues. Germline CDR1 and CDR2: SGHDN and FVKESK. This chain's CDR3 is CASSPGQAYLSGYTF. The CDR3 DNA reads TGTGCCAGCAGCCCGGGACAGGCCTACCTATCCGGCTACACCTTC.

CDR3 protein: CASSYGDRGLVPLHF. The CDR3 bases are TGTGCCAGCAGTTACGGGGATCGGGGGCTGGTGCCCCTCCACTTT. The V and J genes are TRBV6-5 and TRBJ1-6, with D perhaps matching TRBD1 (6 bases). The CDR3 runs 15 residues. CDR1 MNHEY and CDR2 SVGAGI come from the germline V gene. Trimming removed 2 bases from V and 13 bases from J, with 18 bases in between.

The chain joins TRBV5-5 to TRBJ1-5; tentative D call: TRBD1 (6 bases). Germline-derived CDR1 and CDR2 are SGHKS and YYEKEE (reference sequence). V lost 0 bases, J lost 5 bases, and 9 bases lay in between. The CDR3 loop spans 14 amino acids. In DNA form, the CDR3 reads TGTGCCAGCAGCTTGGACAGGGCGGATCAGCCCCAGCATTTT. Residues: CASSLDRADQPQHF.

The chain joins TRBV25-1 to TRBJ2-1; no definite D call. The germline CDR1 and CDR2 sequences are MGHDK and SYGVNS. CDR3 length equals 12 residues. V was shortened by 10 bases and J by 0 bases, with 7 bases between the two germline ends. CDR3 in DNA: TGTGCCAAACGGAGCTCCTACAATGAGCAGTTCTTC. This sequence encodes CAKRSSYNEQFF.

Points on this clone: The same CDR3 can be traced to other DNA sequences in this sample. This rearrangement joins TRBV24-1 to TRBJ2-7; the D is unclear. V lost 0 bases and J lost 1, with 3 bases in between. This CDR3 is built from 13 residues. Germline CDR1 KGHDR, CDR2 SFDVKD. CDR3 coding DNA: TGTGCCACCAGTGATTTGGGATCCTACGAGCAGTACTTC. It specifies CATSDLGSYEQYF.

The V gene is TRBV27, the J gene TRBJ2-3; 16 bases match TRBD2. Germline CDR1 MNHEY, CDR2 SMNVEV (reference sequence). The CDR3 runs to 17 residues. V lost 6 bases to trimming and J lost 8 bases; unmatched junction nucleotides: 11. The CDR3, as DNA: TGTGCCAGCAGGCCCCCGACAGGGACTAGCGGGAGGGGTACGCAGTATTTT. Translated: CASRPPTGTSGRGTQYF.

The chain combines TRBV7-6 with TRBJ2-2; no firm D call. The length of the CDR3 is 16 residues. V was pared by 2 bases and J by 4 bases, with 14 bases between. The germline V gene encodes CDR1 SGHVS and CDR2 FNYEAQ. The CDR3 region has the DNA TGTGCCAGCAGCTTAACTGAAGGCCATATCACCGGGGAGCTGTTTTTT. Translating it yields CASSLTEGHITGELFF.

The genes are TRBV27 and TRBJ1-1; a possible D gene is TRBD1 (6 bases). The CDR3 runs to 16 residues. From germline, CDR1 is MNHEY and CDR2 SMNVEV (reference sequence). The V end was cut by 1 base, the J end by 5 bases, with 17 bases between. CDR3 loop: CASSLLLGAAGTEAFF. The CDR3 DNA is TGTGCCAGCAGTTTATTGTTGGGGGCTGCTGGGACTGAAGCTTTCTTT.

The chain combines TRBV27 with TRBJ1-6, with D maybe TRBD1 (5 bases). The CDR3 is made up of 15 amino acids. CDR1 is MNHEY, CDR2 SMNVEV, per germline (reference sequence). Trimming took off 0 bases at V and 7 bases at J, with 10 bases between the two ends. CDR3 sequence (DNA): TGTGCCAGCAGTTTATCGGGGACTATCAATTCACCCCTCCACTTT. Amino acid sequence: CASSLSGTINSPLHF.